The T cell receptor beta chain described here comes from a study of blood T cell repertoires in COVID-19. The overall study: The study drew acute and convalescent COVID-19 samples from the United States, Italy and Spain.

This clone was seen only a few times. CDR1 is SGHTA and CDR2 is FQGTGA in the germline V gene. Trimming shortened V by 2 bases and J by 2 bases, and 10 bases separated the two germline ends. The CDR3 totals 15 residues. TCRdb keeps only in-frame clones here, not all; method: immunoSEQ multiplex PCR. The sample gives some 320,000 clones, around 90% of which show up once; 4.5% to 5.5% is in the top ten. The study recruited people aged about 18 to 89 years across approximately 24 US areas. This rearrangement joins TRBV7-3 to TRBJ1-5, with D tentatively TRBD1 (6 bases). Input material: PBMCs or T cells enriched from blood (not recorded which). The source is a man aged 60 to 69 who had recovered from COVID-19. CDR3 nucleotides: TGTGCCAGCAGCTTATCGGGGGGCGGCAATCAGCCCCAGCATTTT. Amino acids: CASSLSGGGNQPQHF.